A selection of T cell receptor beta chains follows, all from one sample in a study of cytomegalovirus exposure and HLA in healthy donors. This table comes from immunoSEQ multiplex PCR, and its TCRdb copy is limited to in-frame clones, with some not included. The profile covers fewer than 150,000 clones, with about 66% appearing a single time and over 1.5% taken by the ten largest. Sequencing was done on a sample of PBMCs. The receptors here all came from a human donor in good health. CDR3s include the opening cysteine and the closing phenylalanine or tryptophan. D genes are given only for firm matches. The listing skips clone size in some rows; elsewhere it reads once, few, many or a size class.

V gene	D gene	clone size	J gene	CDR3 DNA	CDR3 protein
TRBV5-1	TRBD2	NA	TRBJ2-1	TGCGCCAGCAGCTTCGGACTAGCGGCCGAGCAGTTCTTC	CASSFGLAAEQFF
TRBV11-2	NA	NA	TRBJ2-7	TGTGCCAGCAGCTTAGGGGTCCGGGGGGAGCAGTACTTC	CASSLGVRGEQYF
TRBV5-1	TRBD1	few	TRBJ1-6	TGCGCCAGCAGCGAAGGACAGGTGGGATCACCCCTCCACTTT	CASSEGQVGSPLHF
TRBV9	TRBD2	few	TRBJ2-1	TGTGCCAGCAGCGTAGGAGGCCTAGCGGGAGGGTACAATGAGCAGTTCTTC	CASSVGGLAGGYNEQFF
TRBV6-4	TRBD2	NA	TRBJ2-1	TGTGCCAGCAGTGTCAGCGGGGTGGGGTACAATGAGCAGTTCTTC	CASSVSGVGYNEQFF
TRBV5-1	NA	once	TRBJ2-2	TGCGCCAGCAGCTACGACCCCATGGGTGAGGCTAACACCGGGGAGCTGTTTTTT	CASSYDPMGEANTGELFF
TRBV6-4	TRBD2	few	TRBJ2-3	TGTGCCAGCACCTCGACTAGCGGTAGCACAGATACGCAGTATTTT	CASTSTSGSTDTQYF
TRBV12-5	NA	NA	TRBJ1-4	TGTGCTAGTGGTCGAGAGGGCGTTTATAATGAAAAACTGTTTTTT	CASGREGVYNEKLFF
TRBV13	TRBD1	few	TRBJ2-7	TGTGCCAGCAGCATCGCCTCCGGGACAGCTTCCTACGAGCAGTACTTC	CASSIASGTASYEQYF
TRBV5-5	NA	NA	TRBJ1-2	TGTGCCAGCAGCTTGGTTGGGCAGGAACTCTATGGCTACACCTTC	CASSLVGQELYGYTF
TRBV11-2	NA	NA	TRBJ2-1	TGTGCCAGCTCCCCACCGGGGGTCACTGAGCAGTTCTTC	CASSPPGVTEQFF
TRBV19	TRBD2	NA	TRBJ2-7	TGTGCCAGTAGTTCGACTAGCGGGAGTCCCTACGAGCAGTACTTC	CASSSTSGSPYEQYF
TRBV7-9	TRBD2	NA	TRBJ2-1	TGTGCCAGCAGCTTGACCGGGACTACCAACTCCTACAATGAGCAGTTCTTC	CASSLTGTTNSYNEQFF
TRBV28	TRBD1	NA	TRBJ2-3	TGTGCCAGCAGAGTCGGGACAGAGCACCCCACAGATACGCAGTATTTT	CASRVGTEHPTDTQYF
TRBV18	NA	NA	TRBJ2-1	TGTGCCAGCTCACCACCGGGCGCGGAGCAGTTCTTC	CASSPPGAEQFF
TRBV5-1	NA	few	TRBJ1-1	TGCGCCAGCAGCTTTTCTATGAACACTGAAGCTTTCTTT	CASSFSMNTEAFF
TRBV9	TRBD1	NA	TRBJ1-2	TGTGCCAGCAGCAATCCTGGAGGGGGCAGGGTCCCTGGCTACACCTTC	CASSNPGGGRVPGYTF
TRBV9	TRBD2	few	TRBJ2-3	TGTGCCAGCAGCACGGGACTAGCGGGAGGCACAGATACGCAGTATTTT	CASSTGLAGGTDTQYF
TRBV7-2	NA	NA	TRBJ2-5	TGTGCCAGCAGCTTATTGGACTTCGGGGAGACCCAGTACTTC	CASSLLDFGETQYF
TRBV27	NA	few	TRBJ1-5	TGTGCCAGCAGTCCAACCCCCGGTCAGCCCCAGCATTTT	CASSPTPGQPQHF
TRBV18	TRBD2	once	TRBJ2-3	TGTGCCAGCTCACCACGGGCATCCGGGAGCGGGGCAGATACGCAGTATTTT	CASSPRASGSGADTQYF
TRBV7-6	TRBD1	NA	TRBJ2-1	TGTGCCAGCAGCTTAGGAGCTACAGGGGGCTACAATGAGCAGTTCTTC	CASSLGATGGYNEQFF
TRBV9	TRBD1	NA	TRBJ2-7	TGTGCCAGCAGCGAGGACAGGGACCACGAGCAGTACTTC	CASSEDRDHEQYF
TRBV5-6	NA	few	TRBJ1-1	TGTGCCAGCAGCTTCGCAGGGGCAGCTTTCTTT	CASSFAGAAFF
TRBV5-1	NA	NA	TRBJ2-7	TGCGCCAGCAGTCCAGACATCGGCGAGCAGTACTTC	CASSPDIGEQYF
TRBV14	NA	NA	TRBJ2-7	TGTGCCAGCAGCCAAGGGGGTTTGTTGGGGGGTTGCTACGAGCAGTACTTC	CASSQGGLLGGCYEQYF
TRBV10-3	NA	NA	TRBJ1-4	TGTGCCTCCGCGGCGGGGGTAGCAGATGAAAAACTGTTTTTT	CASAAGVADEKLFF
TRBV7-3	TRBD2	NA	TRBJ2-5	TGTGCCAGCAGCTCGGGACTAGCGGGAGGGGCCGAGACCCAGTACTTC	CASSSGLAGGAETQYF
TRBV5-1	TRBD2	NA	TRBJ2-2	TGCGCCAGCAGCCCCGCGGGGGGGACACAGAACACCGGGGAGCTGTTTTTT	CASSPAGGTQNTGELFF
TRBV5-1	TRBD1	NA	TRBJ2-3	TGCGCCAGCAGCCTGAGGACAGGAGGAATCACAGATACGCAGTATTTT	CASSLRTGGITDTQYF
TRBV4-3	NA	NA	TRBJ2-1	TGCGCCAGCAGCCAAGGGGGCGGGAAATTCTACAATGAGCAGTTCTTC	CASSQGGGKFYNEQFF
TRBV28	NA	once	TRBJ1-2	TGTGCCAGCAGCCCAAGACAGGCGTTGGGCTACACCTTC	CASSPRQALGYTF
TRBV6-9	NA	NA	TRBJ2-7	TGTGCCAGCTTCTTTCCGCAGCGGACCTCCTACGAGCAGTACTTC	CASFFPQRTSYEQYF
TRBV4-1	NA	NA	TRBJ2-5	TGCGCCAGCAGCCCACTTAACCGGGACACCTTCCAAGAGACCCAGTACTTC	CASSPLNRDTFQETQYF
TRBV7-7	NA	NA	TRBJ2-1	TGTGCCAGCAGCTTAGGACCCAGGGTTGTGTCCTACAATGAGCAGTTCTTC	CASSLGPRVVSYNEQFF
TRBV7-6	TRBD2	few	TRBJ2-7	TGTGCCAGGGAGGCTAGCGGGAGTGGCGACGAGCAGTACTTC	CAREASGSGDEQYF
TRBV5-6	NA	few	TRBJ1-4	TGTGCCAGCAGCTTGAGGCAGGGAGGCGAAAAACTGTTTTTT	CASSLRQGGEKLFF
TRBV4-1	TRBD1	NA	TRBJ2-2	TGCGCCAGCAGCCGAGACAGGGGAAGTGGCGGGGAGCTGTTTTTT	CASSRDRGSGGELFF
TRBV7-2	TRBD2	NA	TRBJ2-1	TGTGCCAGCAGCCTCGGGACTAGCGGGACTGAGCAGTTCTTC	CASSLGTSGTEQFF
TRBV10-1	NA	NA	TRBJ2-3	TGCGCCAGCAGTGATGGGAGGTCAGATACGCAGTATTTT	CASSDGRSDTQYF
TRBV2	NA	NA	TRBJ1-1	TGTGCCAGCAGTGAAGAAGGACAGTTGAACACTGAAGCTTTCTTT	CASSEEGQLNTEAFF
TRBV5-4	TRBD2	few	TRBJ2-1	TGTGCCAGCAGCTTGACTAGCGGATACAATGAGCAGTTCTTC	CASSLTSGYNEQFF